These 18 T cell receptor beta chains share one sample of origin, sequenced in a study of CD8 T cells in ankylosing spondylitis. In TCRdb, the 5' RACE reads were re-called with MiXCR into one record per CDR3 protein. The table shows 150,000 or so distinct CDR3 sequences, with around a tenth occurring only once. The sequenced sample was blood, either unsorted or a sorted T cell fraction (not recorded which). Receptor source: a female donor with ankylosing spondylitis or in good health (not recorded which).

This clonotype occurred a few times. The chain recombines TRBV20-1 with TRBJ2-2, with a possible D match to TRBD2 (5 bases). In germline, CDR1 is DFQATT, CDR2 SNEGSKA (reference sequence). Trimming removed 7 bases from V and 5 bases from J, with 14 bases in between. This CDR3 spans 13 amino acids. The CDR3 sequence is CSVRAGNTGELFF. The CDR3 DNA reads as TGCAGTGTCCGGGCCGGGAATACCGGGGAGCTGTTTTTT.

This clonotype came up many times. The V and J genes are TRBV12-3 or TRBV12-4 and TRBJ2-7, with unresolved D. V lost 8 bases to trimming and J lost 2 bases, with 13 bases between them. The CDR3 length is 13 residues. The CDR3 here is CASSSGGPYEQYF. The CDR3 nucleotides read TGTGCCAGCTCCTCGGGCGGCCCCTACGAGCAGTACTTC.

The sample holds a few counts of this clonotype. The rearrangement uses TRBV20-1 and TRBJ2-7, with TRBD2 as a possible D gene (6 bases). Germline CDR1 and CDR2: DFQATT and SNEGSKA (reference sequence). The germline V and J ends were trimmed by 5 bases and 0 bases, with 11 bases remaining between them. This CDR3 has 13 residues. This chain's CDR3 is CSAPYGSSYEQYF. The CDR3 DNA reads as TGCAGTGCTCCCTACGGGAGCTCCTACGAGCAGTACTTC.

This clonotype appeared a few times. The chain recombines TRBV14 with TRBJ2-1, with 9 bases lining up with TRBD1. The V segment lost 1 base and the J segment 1 base; nucleotides outside the gene matches: 2. Looked up from germline, CDR1 is SGHDN and CDR2 is FVKESK. This CDR3 is built from 16 residues. The CDR3 bases are TGTGCCAGCAGCCAAGCCGGGACAGGGTCCTACAATGAGCAGTTCTTC. Translating gives CASSQAGTGSYNEQFF.

This clonotype was observed at least ten times. V usage is TRBV4-3 and J usage is TRBJ1-3; D not certain. Trimming pared 0 bases from V and 0 bases from J, leaving 18 bases between. CDR1 and CDR2 (germline): LGHNA, YSLEER. The CDR3 is 19 residues long. CDR3 sequence reads: CASSQEITREVFSGNTIYF. The CDR3 bases are TGCGCCAGCAGCCAAGAAATTACCCGGGAGGTCTTCTCTGGAAACACCATATATTTT.

Only a few counts were recorded for this clonotype. The chain combines TRBV15 with TRBJ1-5; perhaps TRBD1 as D (5 bases). Trimming stripped 3 bases from V and 0 bases from J, with 15 bases between. CDR3 size: 17 residues. CDR1 and CDR2 from the germline V gene are LNHNV and YYDKDF (reference sequence). The CDR3, as DNA: TGTGCCACCAGCAGCGGGACGGCGGTAAATAGCAATCAGCCCCAGCATTTT. Residues: CATSSGTAVNSNQPQHF.

The chain is built from TRBV6-5 and TRBJ1-1; 7 bases line up with TRBD1. In germline, CDR1 is MNHEY, CDR2 SVGAGI. This CDR3 has 12 amino acids. V lost 6 bases to trimming and J lost 5 bases; unmatched junction nucleotides: 3. The DNA for the CDR3 is TGTGCCAGCAGGCAGGGGGTGACTGAAGCTTTCTTT. Its protein product is CASRQGVTEAFF.

This clonotype came up once. V is TRBV6-8 and J is TRBJ2-7; D is tentatively TRBD1 or TRBD2 (5 bases each). The V and J ends lost 7 bases and 2 bases respectively, with 15 bases between them. The CDR3 consists of 14 residues. CDR1 is MNHGY and CDR2 is SAAAGT in the germline V gene. The CDR3 is CASTRDGTTYEQYF. CDR3 DNA: TGTGCCAGCACCCGAGACGGGACGACCTACGAGCAGTACTTC.

There are a few counts of this clonotype. The V and J genes are TRBV27 and TRBJ1-1; D is unclear. The V end was cut by 6 bases, the J end by 3 bases, with 11 bases between. The CDR3 covers 13 residues. Germline CDR1 reads MNHEY; CDR2 reads SMNVEV (reference sequence). CDR3 sequence: CASRSTWDTEAFF. The CDR3 DNA reads TGTGCCAGCAGGAGCACTTGGGACACTGAAGCTTTCTTT.

This clonotype was detected many times. The chain uses TRBV19 and TRBJ1-5; no definite D call. Trimming shortened V by 5 bases and J by 0 bases, and 5 bases separated the two germline ends. The CDR3 is 13 residues long. Germline V CDR1 and CDR2: LNHDA, SQIVND (reference sequence). The CDR3 loop is CASSSHSNQPQHF. The CDR3 DNA reads as TGTGCCAGTAGTTCACATAGCAATCAGCCCCAGCATTTT.

The CDR3 bases are TGTGCCATGGAGGAGGACAGGGGCAATGAGCAGTTCTTC. It specifies CAMEEDRGNEQFF. This sequence joins TRBV30 and TRBJ2-1; the match to TRBD1 covers 9 bases. CDR1 and CDR2 from the germline V gene are GTSNPN and SVGIG (reference sequence). Germline trimming cut 8 bases from V and 6 bases from J; bases unmatched to any gene: 8. This CDR3 comprises 13 residues.

CDR3 nucleotides: TGTGCCAGCAGTTTTGTGGGCGGTAATTCACCCCTCCACTTT. Residues: CASSFVGGNSPLHF. The chain combines TRBV27 with TRBJ1-6; D is ambiguous. The CDR3 has 14 residues. The V end lost 3 bases, the J end lost 6 bases, and 9 bases lay between the germline ends. CDR1 and CDR2 from the germline V gene are MNHEY and SMNVEV (reference sequence).

The V and J genes are TRBV20-1 and TRBJ2-1; the match to TRBD2 covers 11 bases. V dropped 1 base and J dropped 6; count of bases not matched to a gene: 11. Germline V gene lookup returns CDR1 DFQATT and CDR2 SNEGSKA (reference sequence). CDR3 length: 17 residues. The CDR3 region has the DNA TGCAGTGCTAGAGCTAGGACTAGCGGGCATGTTGTCAATGAGCAGTTCTTC. Translated, it gives CSARARTSGHVVNEQFF.

The chain recombines TRBV12-3 or TRBV12-4 with TRBJ1-5; D ambiguous. With 3 bases removed from V and 3 bases from J, the gap between germline ends came to 12 bases. This CDR3 spans 15 amino acids. The CDR3, as DNA: TGTGCCAGCAGTTTTGAGGCTGAAGCCAATCAGCCCCAGCATTTT. This sequence encodes CASSFEAEANQPQHF.

The chain links TRBV10-3 to TRBJ2-7; perhaps TRBD2 as D (6 bases). The germline V and J ends were trimmed by 4 bases and 5 bases, with 6 bases remaining between them. CDR1 ENHRY and CDR2 SYGVKD come from the germline V gene. The CDR3 runs to 11 residues. This chain's CDR3 is CAISGEDEQYF. As DNA, the CDR3 is TGTGCCATCAGTGGGGAGGACGAGCAGTACTTC.

This clonotype was seen a few times. The chain has TRBV2 and TRBJ2-2; 11 bases fit TRBD2. Trimming at V came to 1 base and at J to 2 bases, leaving 9 bases not matched to a gene. CDR3 length: 19 residues. From germline, CDR1 is SNHLY and CDR2 FYNNEI. CDR3 sequence (DNA): TGTGCCAGCAGTGAAGAAGGGGGGACTAGCGGCCTTAACACCGGGGAGCTGTTTTTT. This gives the protein CASSEEGGTSGLNTGELFF.

The rearrangement links TRBV10-3 to TRBJ2-1, with D unresolved. Trimming cost V 0 bases and J 8 bases, with 2 bases left between them. CDR1 and CDR2 (germline): ENHRY, SYGVKD. The CDR3 has 11 residues. The CDR3 spells CAISESDEQFF. The CDR3 DNA sequence: TGTGCCATCAGTGAGTCAGATGAGCAGTTCTTC.

This clonotype showed up many times. V gene TRBV7-3 combines with J gene TRBJ2-3; TRBD2 might be the D (5 bases). The V end was cut by 2 bases, the J end by 3 bases, with 9 bases between. Germline-derived CDR1 and CDR2 are SGHTA and FQGTGA. This CDR3 comprises 14 residues. CDR3 coding DNA: TGTGCCAGCAGCTTAGAGGGCCAAACAGATACGCAGTATTTT. Protein product: CASSLEGQTDTQYF.